These T cell receptor beta chains were read from a single sample in a study of T-cell memory formation after mild COVID-19. TCRdb reprocessed the 5' RACE reads via MiXCR and lists one record per CDR3 protein. The data hold over 300,000 distinct CDR3 sequences, with around a fifth observed a single time. Sequencing was carried out using PBMCs or a T cell subset sorted from them (not recorded which). The receptors here all came from a man younger than 35 who had mild COVID-19 (a few samples of this study predate the infection). Cell type and time point are not known. Each CDR3 is given with its conserved first and last residue. D genes are given only for firm matches. Some rows have no size entry. The others give once, few or many, or a class for an expanded clone.

v_call: TRBV4-3
d_call: TRBD1
j_call: TRBJ1-6
clone_size: -
cdr3_aa: CASSQADWTGAGSPLHF
cdr3_nt: TGCGCCAGCAGCCAAGCCGACTGGACAGGGGCCGGTTCACCCCTCCACTTT

v_call: TRBV20-1
d_call: -
j_call: TRBJ2-7
clone_size: -
cdr3_aa: CSARDIVSSYEQYF
cdr3_nt: TGCAGTGCTAGAGATATCGTCTCCTCCTACGAGCAGTACTTC

v_call: TRBV9
d_call: -
j_call: TRBJ2-7
clone_size: -
cdr3_aa: CASSSGRDRPYYEQYF
cdr3_nt: TGTGCCAGCAGCTCCGGGAGGGACAGGCCATACTACGAGCAGTACTTC

v_call: TRBV28
d_call: TRBD2
j_call: TRBJ2-3
clone_size: -
cdr3_aa: CASSFGSGGGGTDTQYF
cdr3_nt: TGTGCCAGCAGTTTCGGTAGCGGGGGGGGCGGCACAGATACGCAGTATTTT

v_call: TRBV7-2
d_call: -
j_call: TRBJ2-3
clone_size: few
cdr3_aa: CASSFDSTSQYF
cdr3_nt: TGTGCCAGCAGCTTTGACTCGACATCTCAGTATTTT

v_call: TRBV7-2
d_call: -
j_call: TRBJ1-1
clone_size: few
cdr3_aa: CASNQVRNTEAFF
cdr3_nt: TGTGCCAGCAACCAAGTACGGAACACTGAAGCTTTCTTT

v_call: TRBV4-1
d_call: TRBD1
j_call: TRBJ2-3
clone_size: -
cdr3_aa: CASSQLDRVRTDTQYF
cdr3_nt: TGCGCCAGCAGCCAACTCGACAGGGTTCGCACAGATACGCAGTATTTT

v_call: TRBV5-1
d_call: -
j_call: TRBJ2-1
clone_size: -
cdr3_aa: CASSLMGGPSSYNEQFF
cdr3_nt: TGCGCCAGCAGCTTGATGGGTGGCCCTAGCTCCTACAATGAGCAGTTCTTC

v_call: TRBV12-3/TRBV12-4
d_call: -
j_call: TRBJ1-1
clone_size: -
cdr3_aa: CASTSGVYTEAFF
cdr3_nt: TGTGCCAGCACCTCTGGCGTTTACACTGAAGCTTTCTTT

v_call: TRBV14
d_call: -
j_call: TRBJ1-1
clone_size: few
cdr3_aa: CASSLGLWTEAFF
cdr3_nt: TGTGCCAGCAGCCTTGGACTTTGGACTGAAGCTTTCTTT

v_call: TRBV4-1
d_call: -
j_call: TRBJ2-7
clone_size: -
cdr3_aa: CASSQPNGDEQYF
cdr3_nt: TGCGCCAGCAGCCAACCGAATGGGGACGAGCAGTACTTC

v_call: TRBV21-1
d_call: -
j_call: TRBJ1-1
clone_size: -
cdr3_aa: CASSKGTRTGKNTEAFF
cdr3_nt: TGTGCCAGCAGCAAAGGTACCAGGACAGGGAAGAACACTGAAGCTTTCTTT

v_call: TRBV14
d_call: TRBD1
j_call: TRBJ2-5
clone_size: many
cdr3_aa: CASSQGGQQETQYF
cdr3_nt: TGTGCCAGCAGCCAAGGGGGACAGCAAGAGACCCAGTACTTC

v_call: TRBV5-1
d_call: -
j_call: TRBJ2-3
clone_size: -
cdr3_aa: CASSLQGGFFADTQYF
cdr3_nt: TGCGCCAGCAGCTTGCAGGGGGGCTTTTTCGCAGATACGCAGTATTTT

v_call: TRBV4-2
d_call: -
j_call: TRBJ2-3
clone_size: -
cdr3_aa: CASSQEVPLTPDTQYF
cdr3_nt: TGTGCCAGCAGCCAAGAAGTACCTTTGACTCCAGATACGCAGTATTTT

v_call: TRBV3-1
d_call: -
j_call: TRBJ2-5
clone_size: -
cdr3_aa: CASSQDRRATQYF
cdr3_nt: TGTGCCAGCAGCCAAGATCGGAGAGCGACCCAGTACTTC

v_call: TRBV3-1
d_call: -
j_call: TRBJ2-2
clone_size: once
cdr3_aa: CASSQRSGAPPTGELFF
cdr3_nt: TGTGCCAGCAGCCAAAGATCTGGGGCACCCCCCACCGGGGAGCTGTTTTTT

v_call: TRBV7-3
d_call: -
j_call: TRBJ1-4
clone_size: -
cdr3_aa: CASSLTGGNGEKLFF
cdr3_nt: TGTGCCAGCAGCCTTACCGGGGGGAATGGGGAAAAACTGTTTTTT

v_call: TRBV7-2
d_call: -
j_call: TRBJ2-5
clone_size: many
cdr3_aa: CASSLAARGGETQYF
cdr3_nt: TGTGCCAGCAGCTTAGCAGCGCGGGGAGGAGAGACCCAGTACTTC

v_call: TRBV7-9
d_call: TRBD2
j_call: TRBJ2-1
clone_size: -
cdr3_aa: CASRRGLAGAGEQFF
cdr3_nt: TGTGCCAGCAGACGCGGACTAGCGGGGGCTGGGGAGCAGTTCTTC

v_call: TRBV27
d_call: -
j_call: TRBJ2-1
clone_size: few
cdr3_aa: CASSFRGGHNEQFF
cdr3_nt: TGTGCCAGCAGTTTCCGCGGGGGCCACAATGAGCAGTTCTTC

v_call: TRBV20-1
d_call: -
j_call: TRBJ1-6
clone_size: once
cdr3_aa: CSASVLRNSPLHF
cdr3_nt: TGCAGTGCTAGCGTTTTAAGAAATTCACCCCTCCACTTT

v_call: TRBV5-1
d_call: -
j_call: TRBJ1-2
clone_size: few
cdr3_aa: CASSFSGLGYTF
cdr3_nt: TGCGCCAGCAGCTTCTCCGGGCTGGGCTACACCTTC

v_call: TRBV4-3
d_call: -
j_call: TRBJ2-3
clone_size: many
cdr3_aa: CASSQVRGTDTQYF
cdr3_nt: TGCGCCAGCAGCCAAGTCAGGGGCACAGATACGCAGTATTTT

v_call: TRBV30
d_call: -
j_call: TRBJ2-5
clone_size: few
cdr3_aa: CAWSEGETQYF
cdr3_nt: TGTGCCTGGAGTGAAGGGGAGACCCAGTACTTC